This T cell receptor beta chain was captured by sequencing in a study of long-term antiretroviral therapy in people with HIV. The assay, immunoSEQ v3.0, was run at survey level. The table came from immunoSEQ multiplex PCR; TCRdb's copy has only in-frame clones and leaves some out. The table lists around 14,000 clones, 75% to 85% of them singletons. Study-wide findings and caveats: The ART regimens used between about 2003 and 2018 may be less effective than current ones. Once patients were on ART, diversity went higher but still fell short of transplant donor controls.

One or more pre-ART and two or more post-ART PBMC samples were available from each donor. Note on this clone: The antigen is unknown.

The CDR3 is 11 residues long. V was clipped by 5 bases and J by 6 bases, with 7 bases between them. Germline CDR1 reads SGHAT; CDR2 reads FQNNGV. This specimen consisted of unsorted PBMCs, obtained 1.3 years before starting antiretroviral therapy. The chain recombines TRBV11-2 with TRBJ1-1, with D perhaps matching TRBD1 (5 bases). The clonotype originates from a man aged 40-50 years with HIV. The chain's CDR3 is CASSRGAEAFF. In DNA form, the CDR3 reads TGTGCCAGCAGCAGAGGGGCTGAAGCTTTCTTT.